This is a list of T cell receptor beta chains from one sample in a study of cytomegalovirus exposure and HLA in healthy donors. TCRdb's copy holds only in-frame clones and misses some; the assay was immunoSEQ multiplex PCR. Altogether approximately 180,000 clones are present, 80% being singletons, with the ten largest covering around 7.3%. Sequenced material: PBMCs. Receptors were obtained from a man under 40 in good health and CMV-seropositive. Both conserved end residues are part of each CDR3. Fields, in order: D gene, clone size, J gene, V gene, CDR3 DNA, CDR3 protein. The D gene is left open where the match is weak. Clone size is not always given. Where it is, it says once, few, many or a class for expanded clones.

d_gene: TRBD2
abundance: NA
j_gene: TRBJ2-1
v_gene: TRBV11-3
CDR3nt: TGTGCCAGCAGCTTAGGAGCGGGACCAAGCTCCTACAATGAGCAGTTCTTC
CDR3aa: CASSLGAGPSSYNEQFF

d_gene: TRBD2
abundance: once
j_gene: TRBJ2-3
v_gene: TRBV13
CDR3nt: TGTGCCAGCAGCTTGGGCTCTAGCGGGAGAACAGATACGCAGTATTTT
CDR3aa: CASSLGSSGRTDTQYF

d_gene: TRBD1
abundance: NA
j_gene: TRBJ2-3
v_gene: TRBV30
CDR3nt: TGTGCCTGGAGTATACGGACAGGGGGCCATTTCGCAGATACGCAGTATTTT
CDR3aa: CAWSIRTGGHFADTQYF

d_gene: TRBD1
abundance: NA
j_gene: TRBJ1-1
v_gene: TRBV6-5
CDR3nt: TGTGCCAGCAGTACACCCTACAGGGGACCAAATGAAGCTTTCTTT
CDR3aa: CASSTPYRGPNEAFF

d_gene: NA
abundance: NA
j_gene: TRBJ2-7
v_gene: TRBV10-3
CDR3nt: TGTGCCATCAGCCCACAGGACTACGAGCAGTACTTC
CDR3aa: CAISPQDYEQYF

d_gene: TRBD2
abundance: NA
j_gene: TRBJ2-2
v_gene: TRBV5-1
CDR3nt: TGCGCCAGCAGCTCGACCATAGCGGGAGGCACCGGGGAGCTGTTTTTT
CDR3aa: CASSSTIAGGTGELFF

d_gene: TRBD2
abundance: NA
j_gene: TRBJ2-1
v_gene: TRBV11-3
CDR3nt: TGTGCCAGCAGCTCCCCTCGGGGGGGGGCCGGGCAGTTCTTC
CDR3aa: CASSSPRGGAGQFF

d_gene: TRBD1
abundance: once
j_gene: TRBJ1-5
v_gene: TRBV4-1
CDR3nt: TGCGCCAGCAGCCACCGACAGGGTTTGGGTCAGCCCCAGCATTTT
CDR3aa: CASSHRQGLGQPQHF

d_gene: NA
abundance: NA
j_gene: TRBJ1-2
v_gene: TRBV28
CDR3nt: TGTGCCAGCAGTGGGACTGCCCACACCTTC
CDR3aa: CASSGTAHTF

d_gene: NA
abundance: NA
j_gene: TRBJ2-7
v_gene: TRBV7-9
CDR3nt: TGTGCCAGCAGCCCCCCCGGGGGAAGCTACGAGCAGTACTTC
CDR3aa: CASSPPGGSYEQYF

d_gene: NA
abundance: NA
j_gene: TRBJ2-6
v_gene: TRBV13
CDR3nt: TGTGCCAGCAGCCCAGGGGTCGGGGCCAACGTCCTGACTTTC
CDR3aa: CASSPGVGANVLTF

d_gene: NA
abundance: NA
j_gene: TRBJ1-5
v_gene: TRBV5-1
CDR3nt: TGCGCCAGCAGTCCAGGGGCCAATCAGCCCCAGCATTTT
CDR3aa: CASSPGANQPQHF

d_gene: NA
abundance: NA
j_gene: TRBJ2-3
v_gene: TRBV5-4
CDR3nt: TGTGCCAGCAGCTTGGGAGGTGGGAGGCCCACAGATACGCAGTATTTT
CDR3aa: CASSLGGGRPTDTQYF

d_gene: TRBD1
abundance: NA
j_gene: TRBJ2-5
v_gene: TRBV10-3
CDR3nt: TGTGCCATCAGGGCAGGGGGTTTGGAGACCCAGTACTTC
CDR3aa: CAIRAGGLETQYF

d_gene: TRBD1
abundance: NA
j_gene: TRBJ1-2
v_gene: TRBV6-5
CDR3nt: TGTGCCAGCAGTTCCTCGACAGGGGAGACCTATGGCTACACCTTC
CDR3aa: CASSSSTGETYGYTF

d_gene: NA
abundance: NA
j_gene: TRBJ1-4
v_gene: TRBV21-1
CDR3nt: TGTGCCAGCAGCAAATGGAAGGGACAGGGGGCATCGGATGAAAAACTGTTTTTT
CDR3aa: CASSKWKGQGASDEKLFF

d_gene: NA
abundance: NA
j_gene: TRBJ2-7
v_gene: TRBV11-2
CDR3nt: TGTGCCAGCAGCGTTGGATGGAGCTCCTACGAGCAGTACTTC
CDR3aa: CASSVGWSSYEQYF

d_gene: NA
abundance: NA
j_gene: TRBJ1-2
v_gene: TRBV5-1
CDR3nt: TGCGCCAGCAGCTTGGCGGGGGACTATGGCTACACCTTC
CDR3aa: CASSLAGDYGYTF

d_gene: TRBD1
abundance: NA
j_gene: TRBJ2-7
v_gene: TRBV7-9
CDR3nt: TGTGCCAGCAGCAAAGGCCGGGACAGAGCTCTACGACAGCAGTACTTC
CDR3aa: CASSKGRDRALRQQYF

d_gene: NA
abundance: NA
j_gene: TRBJ1-6
v_gene: TRBV6-5
CDR3nt: TGTGCCAGCAGTTACGAAAGGACAGTTTATAATTCACCCCTCCACTTT
CDR3aa: CASSYERTVYNSPLHF

d_gene: NA
abundance: NA
j_gene: TRBJ2-3
v_gene: TRBV5-1
CDR3nt: TGCGCCAGCAGCTTGGTGGGGGCGACAAGCACAGATACGCAGTATTTT
CDR3aa: CASSLVGATSTDTQYF

d_gene: NA
abundance: once
j_gene: TRBJ1-1
v_gene: TRBV7-8
CDR3nt: TGTGCCAGCAGCTTAGCGCAGGGAACTGAAGCTTTCTTT
CDR3aa: CASSLAQGTEAFF

d_gene: TRBD1
abundance: NA
j_gene: TRBJ1-1
v_gene: TRBV7-2
CDR3nt: TGTGCCAGCAGCTTCCACAGGGGCACTGAAGCTTTCTTT
CDR3aa: CASSFHRGTEAFF

d_gene: NA
abundance: few
j_gene: TRBJ1-2
v_gene: TRBV6-1
CDR3nt: TGTGCCAGCAGTTCTCAGGGGTATGGCTACACCTTC
CDR3aa: CASSSQGYGYTF

d_gene: TRBD2
abundance: NA
j_gene: TRBJ2-1
v_gene: TRBV10-3
CDR3nt: TGTGCCATCAAAGAACCTAGCGGGAGACCGAGCTCCTACAATGAGCAGTTCTTC
CDR3aa: CAIKEPSGRPSSYNEQFF

d_gene: TRBD2
abundance: NA
j_gene: TRBJ2-2
v_gene: TRBV11-2
CDR3nt: TGTGCCAGCAAACCACTAGCGCAATCCACCGGGGAGCTGTTTTTT
CDR3aa: CASKPLAQSTGELFF

d_gene: NA
abundance: NA
j_gene: TRBJ2-3
v_gene: TRBV4-2
CDR3nt: TGTGCCAGCAGCGCCAGAACCGAGGGTGGGACAGATACGCAGTATTTT
CDR3aa: CASSARTEGGTDTQYF

d_gene: NA
abundance: NA
j_gene: TRBJ1-2
v_gene: TRBV14
CDR3nt: TGTGCCAGCAGCCAAGAACTAGGGAGCGGCTACACCTTC
CDR3aa: CASSQELGSGYTF

d_gene: NA
abundance: few
j_gene: TRBJ1-2
v_gene: TRBV19
CDR3nt: TGTGCCAGTAGCGAGGGGGTAGGCTACACCTTC
CDR3aa: CASSEGVGYTF

d_gene: TRBD2
abundance: NA
j_gene: TRBJ2-2
v_gene: TRBV5-1
CDR3nt: TGCGCCAGCAGCCGACTAGCGGTTAATACCGGGGAGCTGTTTTTT
CDR3aa: CASSRLAVNTGELFF

d_gene: NA
abundance: NA
j_gene: TRBJ2-2
v_gene: TRBV19
CDR3nt: TGTGCCAGTAGTGCCCGGGACTGGAACACCGGGGAGCTGTTTTTT
CDR3aa: CASSARDWNTGELFF

d_gene: NA
abundance: NA
j_gene: TRBJ2-7
v_gene: TRBV30
CDR3nt: TGTGCCTGGAGGAATTCTGGGGAGGAGCAGTACTTC
CDR3aa: CAWRNSGEEQYF

d_gene: TRBD2
abundance: NA
j_gene: TRBJ2-7
v_gene: TRBV19
CDR3nt: TGTGCCAGTAGTCCCCCCGGGGGGGCGAAACGCTACGAGCAGTACTTC
CDR3aa: CASSPPGGAKRYEQYF

d_gene: NA
abundance: NA
j_gene: TRBJ1-1
v_gene: TRBV5-1
CDR3nt: TGCGCCAGCAGCTTGGGGGCCGAGATGAACACTGAAGCTTTCTTT
CDR3aa: CASSLGAEMNTEAFF

d_gene: NA
abundance: NA
j_gene: TRBJ1-5
v_gene: TRBV28
CDR3nt: TGTGCCAGCAGTTCAAGTGTGGGGATCCGGGGGATGTATAGCAATCAGCCCCAGCATTTT
CDR3aa: CASSSSVGIRGMYSNQPQHF

d_gene: NA
abundance: NA
j_gene: TRBJ1-4
v_gene: TRBV9
CDR3nt: TGTGCCAGCAGCGGGACCTCCCGGGGGGAAAAACTGTTTTTT
CDR3aa: CASSGTSRGEKLFF

d_gene: NA
abundance: few
j_gene: TRBJ2-5
v_gene: TRBV2
CDR3nt: TGTGCCAGCACCGTAGGGGATCGCGAGACCCAGTACTTC
CDR3aa: CASTVGDRETQYF

d_gene: TRBD2
abundance: NA
j_gene: TRBJ2-7
v_gene: TRBV5-1
CDR3nt: TGCGCCAGCAGCTCGGGACTAGCGGGAGGCCTCTCCTACGAGCAGTACTTC
CDR3aa: CASSSGLAGGLSYEQYF

d_gene: NA
abundance: NA
j_gene: TRBJ1-2
v_gene: TRBV27
CDR3nt: TGTGCCAGCAGCGTCGGAGCTAACTATGGCTACACCTTC
CDR3aa: CASSVGANYGYTF

d_gene: TRBD1
abundance: NA
j_gene: TRBJ2-2
v_gene: TRBV5-4
CDR3nt: TGTGCCAGCAGCCCATGGACAGGGGGTATCGGGGAGCTGTTTTTT
CDR3aa: CASSPWTGGIGELFF

d_gene: TRBD1
abundance: NA
j_gene: TRBJ1-1
v_gene: TRBV19
CDR3nt: TGTGCCAGTAGTACAAGACAGGGGGAGGAGACTGAAGCTTTCTTT
CDR3aa: CASSTRQGEETEAFF

d_gene: TRBD2
abundance: NA
j_gene: TRBJ2-7
v_gene: TRBV27
CDR3nt: TGTGCCAGCGGTCAAGCGGGGGGGAGAAGAGAGCAGTACTTC
CDR3aa: CASGQAGGRREQYF

d_gene: NA
abundance: NA
j_gene: TRBJ2-3
v_gene: TRBV6-1
CDR3nt: TGCACCTCTGGGAGGACAGATACGCAGTATTTT
CDR3aa: CTSGRTDTQYF

d_gene: TRBD2
abundance: NA
j_gene: TRBJ2-1
v_gene: TRBV5-1
CDR3nt: TGCGCCAGCAGCTTGACCCCCGGGACTAGCGGGTACAATGAGCAGTTCTTC
CDR3aa: CASSLTPGTSGYNEQFF

d_gene: NA
abundance: NA
j_gene: TRBJ1-5
v_gene: TRBV6-5
CDR3nt: TGTGCCAGCAGCCGGGGTAGCAATCAGCCCCAGCATTTT
CDR3aa: CASSRGSNQPQHF

d_gene: NA
abundance: NA
j_gene: TRBJ2-1
v_gene: TRBV18
CDR3nt: TGTGCCAGCTCACCGGACAGAAAGGGTGAGCAGTTCTTC
CDR3aa: CASSPDRKGEQFF

d_gene: NA
abundance: NA
j_gene: TRBJ2-2
v_gene: TRBV9
CDR3nt: TGTGCCAGCAGCGATTCGCGAATCACCGGGGAGCTGTTTTTT
CDR3aa: CASSDSRITGELFF